The sequence of this TCR beta chain was determined in a study of CD8 T cells in ankylosing spondylitis. For TCR beta, libraries came from quantitative 5'-RACE with molecular barcodes. TCRdb independently ran MiXCR on the 5' RACE reads; one entry per CDR3 protein. The data show about 130,000 distinct CDR3 sequences, roughly 8.8% seen once. Germline V gene data show CDR1 as SGHRS and CDR2 as YFSETQ. V lost 0 bases to trimming and J lost 5 bases, with 9 bases between them. The CDR3 contains 14 residues. Findings and limits, study-wide: For ankylosing spondylitis blood, a TCR beta motif of under 10 highly homologous variants appeared characteristic. Certain motif variants had earlier been reported in reactive arthritis synovial fluid and blood. Clones linked to disease were reported to show significant enrichment in matched ankylosing spondylitis synovial fluid.

About this clonotype: The target antigen is unknown.

Sample: blood, either unsorted or a sorted T cell fraction (not recorded which). The receptor was isolated from a male donor with ankylosing spondylitis or in good health (not recorded which). V and J are TRBV5-1 and TRBJ2-1, with D unclear. The DNA of the CDR3 is TGCGCCAGCAGCTTGGGGCCTGGGAACAATGAGCAGTTCTTC. As protein: CASSLGPGNNEQFF. The full variable domain, its missing parts supplied by reference TRBV5-1 and TRBJ2-1, is KAGVTQTPRYLIKTRGQQVTLSCSPISGHRSVSWYQQTPGQGLQFLFEYFSETQRNKGNFPGRFSGRQFSNSRSEMNVSTLELGDSALYLCASSLGPGNNEQFFGPGTRLTVL.